The rows below give T cell receptor beta chains drawn from one sample of a study of cytomegalovirus exposure and HLA in healthy donors. TCRdb's table, derived via immunoSEQ multiplex PCR, lists solely in-frame clones and lacks some. Of 150,000 to 200,000 clones listed, 60% to 85% are singletons. Sequencing was done on a sample of PBMCs. These TCRs come from a woman in her forties or fifties in good health and CMV-seropositive. Each CDR3 is given with its conserved first and last residue. D genes are given only for firm matches. Size tells how often a clone was seen (once, few, many) or the class of an expanded clone, and some rows leave it out.

CDR3: CAWSNRQSWNEKLFF
DNA: TGTGCCTGGAGTAACAGACAGTCCTGGAATGAAAAACTGTTTTTT
size: NA
J: TRBJ1-4
V: TRBV30
D: NA

CDR3: CASSAHEQGTYEQYF
DNA: TGCGCCAGCAGCGCCCACGAACAGGGAACCTACGAGCAGTACTTC
size: NA
J: TRBJ2-7
V: TRBV5-1
D: NA

CDR3: CASSQEPGEGVDGYTF
DNA: TGCGCCAGCAGCCAAGAACCAGGGGAGGGTGTAGATGGCTACACCTTC
size: few
J: TRBJ1-2
V: TRBV4-3
D: NA

CDR3: CASSLGAGGTYEQYF
DNA: TGTGCCAGCAGCCTTGGAGCGGGAGGGACCTACGAGCAGTACTTC
size: NA
J: TRBJ2-7
V: TRBV9
D: TRBD2

CDR3: CASSFRDSGANGLTF
DNA: TGTGCCAGCAGTTTCAGGGACTCTGGGGCCAACGGCCTGACTTTC
size: NA
J: TRBJ2-6
V: TRBV28
D: NA

CDR3: CASSLLAGDNNEQFF
DNA: TGTGCCAGCAGTTTACTAGCGGGAGATAACAATGAGCAGTTCTTC
size: NA
J: TRBJ2-1
V: TRBV2
D: TRBD2

CDR3: CASSARSGQNTDTQYF
DNA: TGTGCCAGCAGCGCTCGATCGGGACAGAACACAGATACGCAGTATTTT
size: NA
J: TRBJ2-3
V: TRBV9
D: TRBD1

CDR3: CASRGGGTNRGNTIYF
DNA: TGTGCCAGTAGAGGTGGTGGTACTAACCGGGGAAACACCATATATTTT
size: few
J: TRBJ1-3
V: TRBV19
D: NA

CDR3: CASSLSREETQYF
DNA: TGTGCCAGCAGCTTATCCCGGGAGGAGACCCAGTACTTC
size: NA
J: TRBJ2-5
V: TRBV7-3
D: NA

CDR3: CAKAQGRGETQYF
DNA: TGTGCTAAAGCACAGGGGAGAGGGGAGACCCAGTACTTC
size: NA
J: TRBJ2-5
V: TRBV7-8
D: TRBD1

CDR3: CASRSDRGGQPQHF
DNA: TGTGCCAGCAGATCCGACAGGGGAGGACAGCCCCAGCATTTT
size: NA
J: TRBJ1-5
V: TRBV5-5
D: TRBD1

CDR3: CASSRGLAGAGEQFF
DNA: TGTGCCAGCAGCCGGGGGCTAGCGGGAGCAGGGGAGCAGTTCTTC
size: NA
J: TRBJ2-1
V: TRBV7-3
D: TRBD2

CDR3: CASSVEEGLKGYTF
DNA: TGTGCCAGCAGCGTAGAGGAGGGGTTGAAGGGCTACACCTTC
size: NA
J: TRBJ1-2
V: TRBV9
D: NA

CDR3: CASRLNTGELFF
DNA: TGTGCCAGCAGACTTAACACCGGGGAGCTGTTTTTT
size: NA
J: TRBJ2-2
V: TRBV7-2
D: NA

CDR3: CATSRDLQARTQYF
DNA: TGTGCCACCAGCAGAGACCTCCAGGCCCGGACCCAGTACTTC
size: NA
J: TRBJ2-5
V: TRBV15
D: NA

CDR3: CAWSGGLGYEQYF
DNA: TGTGCCTGGAGTGGGGGGCTCGGCTACGAGCAGTACTTC
size: NA
J: TRBJ2-7
V: TRBV30
D: NA

CDR3: CASSLPEASSYEQYF
DNA: TGTGCCAGCAGCTTACCCGAGGCAAGCTCCTACGAGCAGTACTTC
size: NA
J: TRBJ2-7
V: TRBV7-9
D: NA

CDR3: CASALLAGTDEQFF
DNA: TGTGCCAGCGCCCTCCTCGCGGGGACCGATGAGCAGTTCTTC
size: NA
J: TRBJ2-1
V: TRBV28
D: NA

CDR3: CASSVGPGGEGYTF
DNA: TGTGCCAGCAGCGTAGGCCCGGGAGGGGAAGGCTACACCTTC
size: NA
J: TRBJ1-2
V: TRBV9
D: NA

CDR3: CASGWGGAYEQYF
DNA: TGTGCCAGCGGGTGGGGCGGGGCCTACGAGCAGTACTTC
size: NA
J: TRBJ2-7
V: TRBV2
D: NA

CDR3: CASSRGLGQGETQYF
DNA: TGCGCCAGCAGCCGGGGCTTGGGGCAGGGGGAGACCCAGTACTTC
size: NA
J: TRBJ2-5
V: TRBV4-3
D: NA

CDR3: CASSPRGQSQTDSPLHF
DNA: TGTGCCAGCAGCCCCCGAGGACAGTCCCAAACAGATTCACCCCTCCACTTT
size: once
J: TRBJ1-6
V: TRBV28
D: NA

CDR3: CAWSGTDTEAFF
DNA: TGTGCCTGGAGTGGGACAGACACTGAAGCTTTCTTT
size: NA
J: TRBJ1-1
V: TRBV30
D: NA

CDR3: CASSRGQTSYEQYF
DNA: TGTGCCAGCAGTCGGGGACAGACTTCGTACGAGCAGTACTTC
size: NA
J: TRBJ2-7
V: TRBV2
D: TRBD1

CDR3: CASSLSGVTYEQYF
DNA: TGTGCCAGCAGCTTATCAGGGGTTACCTACGAGCAGTACTTC
size: NA
J: TRBJ2-7
V: TRBV7-9
D: NA

CDR3: CASSEGQSSYNSPLHF
DNA: TGTGCCAGCAGTGAGGGACAGAGCTCCTATAATTCACCCCTCCACTTT
size: NA
J: TRBJ1-6
V: TRBV2
D: TRBD1

CDR3: CASSLPGDQETQYF
DNA: TGTGCCAGCAGCCTGCCGGGAGATCAAGAGACCCAGTACTTC
size: NA
J: TRBJ2-5
V: TRBV5-4
D: NA

CDR3: CAWRTGLNSPLHF
DNA: TGTGCCTGGAGGACAGGCCTCAATTCACCCCTCCACTTT
size: NA
J: TRBJ1-6
V: TRBV30
D: NA

CDR3: CASSLDLGGLDTDTQYF
DNA: TGTGCCAGCAGCTTAGATTTGGGTGGACTCGACACAGATACGCAGTATTTT
size: NA
J: TRBJ2-3
V: TRBV11-2
D: NA

CDR3: CASSPRQGAEKLFF
DNA: TGTGCCAGCAGCCCCAGACAGGGGGCTGAAAAACTGTTTTTT
size: NA
J: TRBJ1-4
V: TRBV7-3
D: TRBD1

CDR3: CASIPPEGSGANVLTF
DNA: TGTGCCAGCATCCCTCCCGAGGGCTCTGGGGCCAACGTCCTGACTTTC
size: NA
J: TRBJ2-6
V: TRBV7-9
D: NA

CDR3: CASSPQGIDYGYTF
DNA: TGCGCCAGCAGCCCCCAGGGGATAGACTATGGCTACACCTTC
size: NA
J: TRBJ1-2
V: TRBV5-1
D: NA